This T cell receptor beta chain appears in the sequencing data of a study of blood T cell repertoires in COVID-19. Study-wide context: The United States, Italy and Spain supplied acute and convalescent COVID-19 samples. PBMCs, B-cell-depleted T cells, or T cells were the source of the cDNA or gDNA that made up the material.

The CDR3 has 14 amino acids. Germline CDR1 and CDR2: SEHNR and FQNEAQ (reference sequence). Deletions cut 0 bases from V and 5 bases from J, with 10 bases between. In the original processing: Amplification with reference gene primers provided the estimates of nucleated cell counts. Libraries were prepared by immunoSEQ multiplex PCR; TCRdb keeps only in-frame clonotypes and omits some of them. The V and J calls and clone size come from that table; D and trimming were worked out from the DNA. The sample shows tens of thousands of clones, under 90% of them seen only once. This chain links TRBV7-9 with TRBJ1-1; D is ambiguous. The TCR originated in a man aged 50-60 years with acute or convalescent COVID-19. The sample was peripheral blood. The CDR3 spells CASSLALAGTEAFF. CDR3 DNA sequence: TGTGCCAGCAGCTTAGCACTAGCGGGTACTGAAGCTTTCTTT.